The 18 T cell receptor beta chains below all came from one sample that was sequenced in a study of technical replicates of blood from a handful of donors. Measured with immunoSEQ multiplex PCR; TCRdb has only the in-frame clones, and not every one. The table has roughly 60,000 clones, around 88% seen once. Specimen: PBMCs. These receptors originate from a human donor in good health. Some clones in this sample may be carry-over from other donors' samples.

J is TRBJ1-1 and V is TRBV7-9; possibly TRBD1 for D (5 bases). The length of the CDR3 is 13 residues. Germline assignment: CDR1 SEHNR and CDR2 FQNEAQ (reference sequence). V was trimmed by 5 bases and J by 4 bases, leaving 11 bases between them. CDR3 loop: CASSTWGGTEAFF. CDR3 in DNA: TGTGCCAGCAGCACGTGGGGGGGCACTGAAGCTTTCTTT.

This sequence joins TRBV7-2 and TRBJ2-3; the match to TRBD2 covers 9 bases. V shed 2 bases, J shed 5 bases, and the junction held 11 bases outside the gene matches. The CDR3 totals 17 residues. The germline V gene has CDR1 SGHTA and CDR2 FQGNSA. The CDR3 nucleotides read TGTGCCAGCAGCTTATTCCCAGCGGGAGGCCCCCGAGATACGCAGTATTTT. The encoded protein is CASSLFPAGGPRDTQYF.

The chain couples TRBV6-5 to TRBJ2-2; D is possibly TRBD1 (5 bases). The ends were cut back, 3 bases at V and 3 bases at J, with 11 bases in the middle. Germline loops: CDR1 MNHEY, CDR2 SVGAGI. The CDR3 is 15 residues long. CDR3 region: CASSYLRGDTGELFF. CDR3 DNA sequence: TGTGCCAGCAGTTATCTTAGGGGCGACACCGGGGAGCTGTTTTTT.

The chain combines TRBV30 with TRBJ1-2; TRBD1 is a possible D gene (5 bases). The CDR3 runs 13 residues. Between the trimmed V and J ends, which lost 2 bases and 5 bases, there was a span of 12 bases. The germline V gene encodes CDR1 GTSNPN and CDR2 SVGIG (reference sequence). The CDR3 sequence: CAWSLGDFYGYTF. CDR3 bases: TGTGCCTGGAGTTTAGGGGATTTTTATGGCTACACCTTC.

This clone was seen a few times. This chain uses TRBV10-3 with TRBJ1-1; the match to TRBD1 covers 8 bases. Germline trimming cut 6 bases from V and 1 base from J; bases unmatched to any gene: 4. CDR1 ENHRY and CDR2 SYGVKD come from the germline V gene. The CDR3 has 14 residues. The DNA for the CDR3 is TGTGCCATCAGCCGCGACAGGGGGAACACTGAAGCTTTCTTT. The encoded protein is CAISRDRGNTEAFF.

The chain recombines TRBV4-3 with TRBJ2-5; 7 nucleotides agree with TRBD2. After removal of 3 bases from V and 5 bases from J, the junction contained 9 bases not matched to a gene. Germline V gives CDR1 LGHNA, CDR2 YSLEER. The CDR3 contains 15 residues. CDR3: CASSQGRGREETQYF. The DNA for the CDR3 is TGCGCCAGCAGCCAGGGGAGGGGCCGGGAGGAGACCCAGTACTTC.

This chain uses TRBV27 with TRBJ2-7; 7 positions match TRBD2. The CDR3 is made up of 14 amino acids. From germline, CDR1 is MNHEY and CDR2 SMNVEV (reference sequence). J was trimmed by 2 bases and V by 4 bases; bases with no gene match: 5. DNA for the CDR3: TGTGCCAGCAGTTCTCCCGGACTAGCCTACGAGCAGTACTTC. Residues: CASSSPGLAYEQYF.

The rearrangement links TRBV4-3 to TRBJ2-3; D unresolved. The CDR3 is made up of 14 amino acids. The V and J ends lost 0 bases and 2 bases respectively, with 6 bases between them. Germline V lookup: CDR1 LGHNA, CDR2 YSLEER. CDR3 amino acids: CASSQEGNTDTQYF. For the CDR3, the DNA is TGCGCCAGCAGCCAAGAGGGCAACACAGATACGCAGTATTTT.

CDR3 DNA sequence: TGCGCCAGCAGCTTCGACAAGAACACTGAAGCTTTCTTT. Translated, it gives CASSFDKNTEAFF. V and J are TRBV5-1 and TRBJ1-1; no firm D call. The CDR3 has 13 amino acids. Deletions cut 2 bases from V and 1 base from J, with 6 bases between. In germline, CDR1 is SGHRS, CDR2 YFSETQ.

The chain has TRBV10-3 and TRBJ2-7; possible D gene TRBD2, 7 bases. The ends were cut back, 7 bases at V and 2 bases at J, with 15 bases in the middle. Germline CDR1 ENHRY, CDR2 SYGVKD. The CDR3 loop spans 14 amino acids. The DNA for the CDR3 is TGTGCCATCAAACAAACAGGGACTACCTACGAGCAGTACTTC. Its protein product is CAIKQTGTTYEQYF.

V gene TRBV5-4 combines with J gene TRBJ1-4; D may be TRBD1 (6 bases). Germline V CDR1 and CDR2: SGHNT, YYREEE (reference sequence). The CDR3 is made up of 16 amino acids. Between the trimmed V and J ends, which lost 4 bases and 7 bases, there was a span of 20 bases. The DNA for the CDR3 is TGTGCCAGCAGCCATGGGGGGGGCCGGACTGTTGAAAAACTGTTTTTT. Its protein is CASSHGGGRTVEKLFF.

The genes are TRBV6-1 and TRBJ2-1; D is possibly TRBD2 (6 bases). The germline V gene encodes CDR1 MNHNS and CDR2 SASEGT. The V and J ends lost 2 bases and 8 bases respectively, with 10 bases between them. The CDR3 totals 13 residues. DNA for the CDR3: TGTGCCAGCAGTGAACGGGGGACCCATGAGCAGTTCTTC. It encodes CASSERGTHEQFF.

The chain links TRBV5-4 to TRBJ1-1; D is unresolved. This CDR3 region has 14 residues. Germline V lookup: CDR1 SGHNT, CDR2 YYREEE (reference sequence). Trimming left V 0 bases short and J 1 base short, with 7 bases between. In nucleotides, the CDR3 is TGTGCCAGCAGCTTGGGGCAGGAGAACACTGAAGCTTTCTTT. This translates into CASSLGQENTEAFF.

The chain is built from TRBV6-1 and TRBJ2-3; D gene unclear. From germline, CDR1 is MNHNS and CDR2 SASEGT. The CDR3 loop spans 14 amino acids. Trimming took off 1 base at V and 15 bases at J, with 20 bases between the two ends. The CDR3 DNA reads as TGTGCCAGCAGTGAAGTTGGAGCGAGGCGACCCCCATATTTT. Translating gives CASSEVGARRPPYF.

The chain uses TRBV2 and TRBJ1-6; D is undetermined. Trimming removed 8 bases from V and 6 bases from J, with 11 bases in between. Germline lookup yields CDR1 SNHLY and CDR2 FYNNEI. The CDR3 length is 13 residues. The chain's CDR3 is CASRRITNSPLHF. The CDR3 DNA is TGTGCCAGCCGGCGGATTACTAATTCACCCCTCCACTTT.

The chain couples TRBV15 to TRBJ2-1; 8 nucleotides line up with TRBD2. The CDR3 spans 15 residues. Germline V gives CDR1 LNHNV, CDR2 YYDKDF (reference sequence). The V segment lost 0 bases and the J segment 14 bases; nucleotides outside the gene matches: 12. CDR3: CATSRDKREISREFF. The CDR3 bases are TGTGCCACCAGCAGAGATAAGCGGGAGATTTCTAGGGAGTTCTTC.

This clone is medium-sized. The CDR3 reads CAITETHRSYEQYF. Here the CDR3 DNA reads TGTGCCATCACAGAGACTCACCGGTCCTACGAGCAGTACTTC. The chain links TRBV10-3 to TRBJ2-7; D remains ambiguous. Germline loops: CDR1 ENHRY, CDR2 SYGVKD. V lost 7 bases, J lost 1 base, and 14 bases lay in between. The CDR3 totals 14 residues.

This chain uses TRBV10-3 with TRBJ2-5; 11 nucleotides align to TRBD2. Trimming cost V 8 bases and J 2 bases; bases outside gene matches: 7. Germline V gives CDR1 ENHRY, CDR2 SYGVKD. CDR3 length equals 15 residues. DNA for the CDR3: TGTGCCATCGGTCCTAGCGGGGGGTCTCAAGAGACCCAGTACTTC. Translating gives CAIGPSGGSQETQYF.